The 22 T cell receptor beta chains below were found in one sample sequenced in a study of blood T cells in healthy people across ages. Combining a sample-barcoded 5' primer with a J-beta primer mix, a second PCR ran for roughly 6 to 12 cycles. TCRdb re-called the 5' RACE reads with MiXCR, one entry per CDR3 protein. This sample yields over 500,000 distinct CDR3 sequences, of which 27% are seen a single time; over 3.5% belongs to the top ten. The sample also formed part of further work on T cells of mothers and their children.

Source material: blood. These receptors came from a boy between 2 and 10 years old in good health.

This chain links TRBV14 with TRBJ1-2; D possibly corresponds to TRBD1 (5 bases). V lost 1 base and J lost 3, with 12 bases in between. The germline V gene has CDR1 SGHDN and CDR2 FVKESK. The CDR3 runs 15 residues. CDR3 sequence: CASSQVARAYYGYTF. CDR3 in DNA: TGTGCCAGCAGCCAAGTAGCCAGGGCATACTATGGCTACACCTTC. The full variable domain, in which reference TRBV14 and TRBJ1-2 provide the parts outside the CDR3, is EAGVTQFPSHSVIEKGQTVTLRCDPISGHDNLYWYRRVMGKEIKFLLHFVKESKQDESGMPNNRFLAERTGGTYSTLKVQPAELEDSGVYFCASSQVARAYYGYTFGSGTRLTVV.

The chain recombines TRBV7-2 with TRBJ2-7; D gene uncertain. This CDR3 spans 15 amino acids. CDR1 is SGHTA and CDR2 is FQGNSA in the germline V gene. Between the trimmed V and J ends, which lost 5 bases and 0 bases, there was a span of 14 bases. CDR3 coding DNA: TGTGCCAGCAGCGCCTATCAGACGTCCTCCTACGAGCAGTACTTC. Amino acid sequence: CASSAYQTSSYEQYF.

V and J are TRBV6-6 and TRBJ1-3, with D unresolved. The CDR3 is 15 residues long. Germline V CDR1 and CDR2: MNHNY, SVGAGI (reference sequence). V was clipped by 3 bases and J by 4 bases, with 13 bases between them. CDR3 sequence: CASSYGALAGNTIYF. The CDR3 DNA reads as TGTGCCAGCAGTTATGGCGCCTTGGCCGGAAACACCATATATTTT.

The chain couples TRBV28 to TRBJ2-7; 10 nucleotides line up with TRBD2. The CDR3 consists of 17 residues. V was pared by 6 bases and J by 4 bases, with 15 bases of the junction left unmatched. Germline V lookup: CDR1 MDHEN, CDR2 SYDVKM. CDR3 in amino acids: CASSPFMLAGAYYEQYF. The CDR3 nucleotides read TGTGCCAGCAGCCCATTTATGCTAGCGGGAGCATATTACGAGCAGTACTTC. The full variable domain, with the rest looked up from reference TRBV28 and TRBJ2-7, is DVKVTQSSRYLVKRTGEKVFLECVQDMDHENMFWYRQDPGLGLRLIYFSYDVKMKEKGDIPEGYSVSREKKERFSLILESASTNQTSMYLCASSPFMLAGAYYEQYFGPGTRLTVT.

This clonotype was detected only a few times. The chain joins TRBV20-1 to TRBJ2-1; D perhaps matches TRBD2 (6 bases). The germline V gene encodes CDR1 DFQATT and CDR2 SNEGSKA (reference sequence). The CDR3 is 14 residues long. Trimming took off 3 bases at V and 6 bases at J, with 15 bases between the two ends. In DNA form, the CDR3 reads TGCAGTGCTAGGGCCCCGGGACTCGTCAATGAGCAGTTCTTC. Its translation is CSARAPGLVNEQFF.

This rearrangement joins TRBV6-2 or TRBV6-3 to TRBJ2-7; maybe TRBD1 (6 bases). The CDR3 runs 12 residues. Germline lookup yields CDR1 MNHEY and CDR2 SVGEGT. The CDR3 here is CHAGEHEYEQYF. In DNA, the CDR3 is TGTCATGCAGGGGAGCATGAGTACGAGCAGTACTTC.

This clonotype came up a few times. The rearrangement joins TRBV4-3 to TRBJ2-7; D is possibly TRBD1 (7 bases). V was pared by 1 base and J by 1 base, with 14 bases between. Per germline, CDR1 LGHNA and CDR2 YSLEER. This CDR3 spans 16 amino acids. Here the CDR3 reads CASSQGRGQGSYEQYF. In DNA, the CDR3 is TGCGCCAGCAGCCAAGGGAGGGGGCAGGGGTCCTACGAGCAGTACTTC.

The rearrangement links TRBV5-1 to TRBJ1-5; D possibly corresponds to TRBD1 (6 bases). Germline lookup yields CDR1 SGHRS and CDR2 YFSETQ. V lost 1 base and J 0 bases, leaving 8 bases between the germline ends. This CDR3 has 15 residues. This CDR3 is CASSLRGSSNQPQHF. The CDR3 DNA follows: TGCGCCAGCAGCTTGAGGGGGTCTAGCAATCAGCCCCAGCATTTT.

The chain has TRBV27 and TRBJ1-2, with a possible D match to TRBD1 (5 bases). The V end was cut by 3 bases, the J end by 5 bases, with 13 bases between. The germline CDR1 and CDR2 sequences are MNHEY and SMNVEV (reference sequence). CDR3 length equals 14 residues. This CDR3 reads CASSLAGLNYGYTF. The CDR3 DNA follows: TGTGCCAGCAGTTTGGCAGGGCTGAATTATGGCTACACCTTC.

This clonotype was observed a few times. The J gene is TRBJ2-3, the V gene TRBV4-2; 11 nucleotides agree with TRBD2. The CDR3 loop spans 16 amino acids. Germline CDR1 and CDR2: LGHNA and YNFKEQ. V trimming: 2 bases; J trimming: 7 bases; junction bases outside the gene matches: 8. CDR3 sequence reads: CASSQSQTSGGNTQYF. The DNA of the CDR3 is TGTGCCAGCAGCCAATCCCAAACTAGCGGGGGAAATACGCAGTATTTT.

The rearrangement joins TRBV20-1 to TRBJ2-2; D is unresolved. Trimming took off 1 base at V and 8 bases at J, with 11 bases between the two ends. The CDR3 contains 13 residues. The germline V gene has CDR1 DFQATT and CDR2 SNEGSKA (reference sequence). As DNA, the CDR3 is TGCAGTGCTAGAGCCCCGCCCAGGGGGGAGCTGTTTTTT. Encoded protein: CSARAPPRGELFF.

Here the CDR3 DNA reads TGCGCCAGCAGTGAGTCGACTCAGGGAGGGTACGAGCAGTACTTC. Translated, it gives CASSESTQGGYEQYF. V usage is TRBV10-1 and J usage is TRBJ2-5; 7 bases line up with TRBD2. Gene TRBJ2-7 matches the end of the DNA better, so the J call may be wrong. The V gene's germline CDR1 is WNHNN and CDR2 SYGVQD (reference sequence). This CDR3 is built from 15 residues.

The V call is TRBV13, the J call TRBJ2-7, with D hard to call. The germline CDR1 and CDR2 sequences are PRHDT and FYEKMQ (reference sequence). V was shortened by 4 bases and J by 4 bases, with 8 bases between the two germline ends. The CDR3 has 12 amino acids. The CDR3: CASSSLGYEQYF. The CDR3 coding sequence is TGTGCCAGCAGCTCCCTCGGATACGAGCAGTACTTC. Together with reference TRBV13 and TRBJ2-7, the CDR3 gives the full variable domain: AAGVIQSPRHLIKEKRETATLKCYPIPRHDTVYWYQQGPGQDPQFLISFYEKMQSDKGSIPDRFSAQQFSDYHSELNMSSLELGDSALYFCASSSLGYEQYFGPGTRLTVT.

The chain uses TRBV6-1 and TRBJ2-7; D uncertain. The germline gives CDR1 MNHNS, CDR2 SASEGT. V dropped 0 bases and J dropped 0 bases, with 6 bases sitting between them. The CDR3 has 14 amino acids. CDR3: CASSEAGYSYEQYF. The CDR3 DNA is TGTGCCAGCAGTGAAGCGGGGTACTCCTACGAGCAGTACTTC.

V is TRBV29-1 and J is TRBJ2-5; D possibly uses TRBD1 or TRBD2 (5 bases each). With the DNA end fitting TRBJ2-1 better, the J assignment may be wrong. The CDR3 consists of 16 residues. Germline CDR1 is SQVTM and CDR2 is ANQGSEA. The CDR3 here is CSVEDGARSGWTRQFF. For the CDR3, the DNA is TGCAGCGTTGAAGATGGGGCACGATCGGGGTGGACGAGGCAGTTCTTC.

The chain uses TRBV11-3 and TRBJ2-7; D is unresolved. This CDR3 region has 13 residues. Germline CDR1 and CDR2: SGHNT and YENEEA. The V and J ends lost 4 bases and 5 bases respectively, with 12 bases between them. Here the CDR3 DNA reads TGTGCCAGCAGCTCCGGGCCGAAGGACGAGCAGTACTTC. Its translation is CASSSGPKDEQYF.

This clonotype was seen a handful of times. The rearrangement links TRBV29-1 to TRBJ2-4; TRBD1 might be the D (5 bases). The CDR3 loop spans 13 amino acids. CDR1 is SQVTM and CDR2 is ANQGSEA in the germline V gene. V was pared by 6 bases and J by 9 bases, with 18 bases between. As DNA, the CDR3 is TGCAGCGTCGCGTCCCGTTTGCAGGGCATTCAGTACTTC. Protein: CSVASRLQGIQYF.

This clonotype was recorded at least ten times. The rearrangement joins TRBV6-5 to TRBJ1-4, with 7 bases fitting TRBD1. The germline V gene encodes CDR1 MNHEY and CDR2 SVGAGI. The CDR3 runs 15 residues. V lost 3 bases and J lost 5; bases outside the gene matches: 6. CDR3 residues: CASSYTPGQNEKLFF. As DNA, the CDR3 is TGTGCCAGCAGTTATACACCGGGACAGAATGAAAAACTGTTTTTT.

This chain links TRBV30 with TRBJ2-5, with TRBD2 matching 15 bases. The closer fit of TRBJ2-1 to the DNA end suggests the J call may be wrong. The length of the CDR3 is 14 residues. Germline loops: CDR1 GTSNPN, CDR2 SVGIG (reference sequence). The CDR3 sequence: CAWSVGLAGGKQFF. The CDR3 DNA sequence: TGTGCCTGGAGTGTAGGACTAGCGGGGGGGAAGCAGTTCTTC.

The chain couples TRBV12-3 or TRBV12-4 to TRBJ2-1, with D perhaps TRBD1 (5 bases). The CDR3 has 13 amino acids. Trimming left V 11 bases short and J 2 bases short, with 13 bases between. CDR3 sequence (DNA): TGTGCCCAAGTCACGACAGCCTACAATGAGCAGTTCTTC. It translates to CAQVTTAYNEQFF.

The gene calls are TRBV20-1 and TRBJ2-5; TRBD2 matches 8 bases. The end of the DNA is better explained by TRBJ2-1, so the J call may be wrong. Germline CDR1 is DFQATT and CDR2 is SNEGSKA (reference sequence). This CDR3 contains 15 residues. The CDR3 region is CSALSGSPLRNEQFF. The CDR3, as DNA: TGCAGTGCACTGAGCGGGAGCCCCCTGAGGAATGAGCAGTTCTTC.

CDR3 region: CASRPTGVGEKLFF. As DNA, the CDR3 is TGTGCCAGCAGACCGACAGGGGTGGGTGAAAAACTGTTTTTT. The chain uses TRBV7-8 and TRBJ1-4, with TRBD1 matching 8 bases. This CDR3 spans 14 amino acids. Germline V CDR1 and CDR2: SGHVS, FQNEAQ. V trimming: 6 bases; J trimming: 7 bases; junction bases outside the gene matches: 7. Full variable domain (missing parts from reference TRBV7-8 and TRBJ1-4): GAGVSQSPRYKVAKRGQDVALRCDPISGHVSLFWYQQALGQGPEFLTYFQNEAQLDKSGLPSDRFFAERPEGSVSTLKIQRTQQEDSAVYLCASRPTGVGEKLFFGSGTQLSVL.